Below, one T cell receptor (beta chain) is given with its context. This clone's antigen is unknown. Base qualities are not recorded, but no much larger clone differs from it by a single base. To prepare the library, the immunoSEQ multiplex PCR assay was applied. The table was pulled from immuneACCESS by TCRdb, which kept in-frame rearrangements only. Such tables lose some clones; where checked, under half of the loss comes from unresolved V genes, and the rest has no known cause. The sample profile shows over 90,000 clones; approximately 96% of them were found once. Together, the top ten hold more than 0.3% of the sample. The record originates from a study of technical replicates of blood from a handful of donors (dated by TCRdb to the late 2010s). The germline ends are 12 bases apart after V is trimmed by 6 bases and J by 4 bases. CDR1 and CDR2, per the germline V gene (reference sequence), are WNHNN and SYGVQD. The CDR3 runs 13 residues from the cysteine to the phenylalanine. Just the 39-base CDR3 DNA is kept, in frame starting at base 1.

Sequenced material: T cells isolated from PBMCs. The clonotype was recovered from a human donor in good health. The V and J segments used are TRBV10-1 and TRBJ1-1; the D segment cannot be called with confidence. The CDR3 corresponds to CASSAGGSTEAFF. In nucleotide form, the sequence is TGCGCCAGCAGCGCAGGTGGCAGCACTGAAGCTTTCTTT.